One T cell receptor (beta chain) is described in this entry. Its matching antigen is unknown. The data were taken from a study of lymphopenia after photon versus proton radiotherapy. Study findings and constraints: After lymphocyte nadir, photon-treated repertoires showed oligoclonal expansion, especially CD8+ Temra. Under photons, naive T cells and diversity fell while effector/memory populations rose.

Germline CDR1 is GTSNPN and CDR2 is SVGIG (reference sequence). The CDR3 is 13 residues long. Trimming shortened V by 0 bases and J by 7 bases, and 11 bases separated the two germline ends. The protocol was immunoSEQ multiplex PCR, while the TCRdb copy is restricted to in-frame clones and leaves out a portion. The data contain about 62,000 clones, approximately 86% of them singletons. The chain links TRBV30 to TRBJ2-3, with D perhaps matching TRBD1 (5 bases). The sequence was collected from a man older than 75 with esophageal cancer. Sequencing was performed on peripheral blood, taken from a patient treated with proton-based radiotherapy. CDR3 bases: TGTGCCTGGAGTGTACAGGCAGCTTATACGCAGTATTTT. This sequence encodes CAWSVQAAYTQYF.